This T cell receptor (beta chain) derives from a study of technical replicates of blood from several donors. Sequencing used immunoSEQ multiplex PCR; TCRdb keeps in-frame clones, though not all of them. The sample holds more than 65,000 clones, approximately 94% seen once. Germline values: CDR1 SGHNT, CDR2 YYREEE (reference sequence). V lost 2 bases and J 3 bases, leaving 12 bases between the germline ends. The CDR3 is 14 amino acids. This clone has just one count. Sequenced sample: T cells isolated from PBMCs. The chain employs TRBV5-4 and TRBJ2-7; tentative D call: TRBD2 (5 bases). This clonotype originated in a human donor in good health. CDR3 protein: CASSFGGGGYEQYF. CDR3 nucleotide sequence: TGTGCCAGCAGCTTCGGCGGAGGTGGCTACGAGCAGTACTTC.